Listed below are T cell receptor beta chains from one sample, sequenced in a study of CD8 T cells in ankylosing spondylitis. TCRdb recomputed calls from the 5' RACE reads with MiXCR, one row per CDR3 protein. The sample contains 100,000 to 150,000 distinct CDR3 sequences, over 7% of which appear only once. Specimen: blood, either unsorted or a sorted T cell fraction (not recorded which). All receptors derive from a male donor with ankylosing spondylitis or in good health (not recorded which). Both conserved end residues are part of each CDR3. The order of the fields is clone size, D gene, V gene, J gene, CDR3 DNA, CDR3 protein. A D gene is named only where the DNA matches it firmly. Clone size is not always given. Where it is, it says once, few, many or a class for expanded clones.

.	TRBD2	TRBV20-1	TRBJ2-7	TGCAGTGCTAGAAATCGGTTAGCGGGAGCCAACACTCCTCACGAGCAGTACTTC	CSARNRLAGANTPHEQYF
many	.	TRBV6-2/TRBV6-3	TRBJ2-7	TGTGCCAGCAGTTACTCTAGATTCCCCCGCGAGCAGTACTTC	CASSYSRFPREQYF
many	.	TRBV12-3/TRBV12-4	TRBJ2-5	TGTGCCAGCAGTCGCATGAGGGAGACCCAGTACTTC	CASSRMRETQYF
many	TRBD2	TRBV7-3	TRBJ2-7	TGTGCCAGCAGCCAACCTGGACTAGCGGATTCTGTCGAGCAGTACTTC	CASSQPGLADSVEQYF
many	.	TRBV5-1	TRBJ2-1	TGCGCCAGCACATTATTAGCGGAGTACAATGAGCAGTTCTTC	CASTLLAEYNEQFF
few	TRBD2	TRBV7-2	TRBJ2-2	TGTGCCAGCAGCCCCGGGGGAGCGGGATACACCGGGGAGCTGTTTTTT	CASSPGGAGYTGELFF
many	.	TRBV10-3	TRBJ2-5	TGTGCCATCAGTGAGTCCTCGCGGAGGCGACAGGTGCTGGGGAGAGTGGAAGAGACCCAGTACTTC	CAISESSRRRQVLGRVEETQYF
many	.	TRBV20-1	TRBJ1-1	TGCAGTGCTAGAGATACTTACAGGGTCGACTTCACTGAAGCTTTCTTT	CSARDTYRVDFTEAFF
many	.	TRBV20-1	TRBJ2-4	TGCAGTGCTGGGGGGGCGGGAGTGGGACCTCAGTACTTC	CSAGGAGVGPQYF
many	.	TRBV7-9	TRBJ2-1	TGTGCCAGCAGCTTAGTACTCTACAATGAGCAGTTCTTC	CASSLVLYNEQFF
.	.	TRBV12-3/TRBV12-4	TRBJ1-4	TGTGCCAGCAGCACGGTTAGAACTAATGAAAAACTGTTTTTT	CASSTVRTNEKLFF
many	.	TRBV7-8	TRBJ2-2	TGTGCCAGCAGCTTAGTACCAGCGCTGAACACCGGGGAGCTGTTTTTT	CASSLVPALNTGELFF
many	TRBD2	TRBV5-6	TRBJ2-3	TGTGCCAGCAGCGGGGGACTAGAGTTGACAGATACGCAGTATTTT	CASSGGLELTDTQYF
many	TRBD1	TRBV12-3/TRBV12-4	TRBJ2-1	TGTGCCAGCAGCTCCACCGGGACAGGGTCCAATGAGCAGTTCTTC	CASSSTGTGSNEQFF
.	.	TRBV7-2	TRBJ2-3	TGTGCCAGCAGCTTAGCTCCAGTTTCAGATACGCAGTATTTT	CASSLAPVSDTQYF
.	.	TRBV7-8	TRBJ2-5	TGTGCCAGCAGCTTCAGACCGATTCAAGAGACCCAGTACTTC	CASSFRPIQETQYF
.	.	TRBV20-1	TRBJ1-4	TGCAGTGCTAGAAAGGGCTCTAATGAAAAACTGTTTTTT	CSARKGSNEKLFF
.	TRBD1	TRBV7-2	TRBJ2-2	TGTGCCAGCAGCCAGACAGGGGCCAGCACCGGGGAGCTGTTTTTT	CASSQTGASTGELFF
many	.	TRBV5-1	TRBJ1-5	TGCGCCAGCAGCTTGGGAAGAGATCAGCCCCAGCATTTT	CASSLGRDQPQHF
many	TRBD1	TRBV6-1	TRBJ1-5	TGTGCCAGCAGAAAGGACAGGGAACGCAATCAGCCCCAGCATTTT	CASRKDRERNQPQHF